This TCR beta chain was sequenced during a study of technical replicates of blood from several donors. Trimming pared 0 bases from V and 7 bases from J, leaving 7 bases between. Germline CDR1 is SGHVS and CDR2 is FNYEAQ. The CDR3 spans 13 residues. Sequenced by immunoSEQ multiplex PCR; TCRdb stores in-frame clones only, minus some. Of about 15,000 clones listed, over 65% were seen once; the top ten hold about a tenth. The sequenced sample was PBMCs. This TCR derives from a human donor in good health. Some clones in this sample may be carry-over from other donors' samples. V usage is TRBV7-6 and J usage is TRBJ2-1; no firm D call. The CDR3 here is CASSLALRNEQFF. Written as DNA, the CDR3 is TGTGCCAGCAGCTTAGCGCTGAGGAATGAGCAGTTCTTC.